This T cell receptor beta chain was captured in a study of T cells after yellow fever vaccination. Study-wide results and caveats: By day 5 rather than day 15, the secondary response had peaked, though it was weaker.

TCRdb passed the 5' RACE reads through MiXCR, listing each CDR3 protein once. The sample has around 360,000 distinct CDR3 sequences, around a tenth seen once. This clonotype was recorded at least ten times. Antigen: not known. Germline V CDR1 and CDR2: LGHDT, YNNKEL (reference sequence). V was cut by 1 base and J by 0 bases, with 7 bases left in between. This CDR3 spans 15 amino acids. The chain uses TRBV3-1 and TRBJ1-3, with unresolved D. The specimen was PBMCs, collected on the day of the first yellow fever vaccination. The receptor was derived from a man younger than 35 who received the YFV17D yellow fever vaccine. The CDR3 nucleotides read TGTGCCAGCAGCCAAGGGACCCGCTCTGGAAACACCATATATTTT. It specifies CASSQGTRSGNTIYF.